Listed here are 23 T cell receptor beta chains from one sample, sequenced in a study of vaccination and CD4 T cells after COVID-19 (dated 2022 in TCRdb). In light of the paper, this sample's treatment or condition label describes: roughly ten-day PBMC culture with coronavirus spike peptide pools or control peptides (ViraFEST assay). Receptors were amplified or captured by PCR. The sequencer listed for this sample is Illumina iSeq 100. TCR sequencing of DNA from cultured CD4+ T cells used the Oncomine TCR Beta short-read assay at the Johns Hopkins FTIC core. The raw public data were reprocessed by TCRdb itself: fastp quality trimming at Q25, MiXCR clonotype calling, in-frame beta chains only. CDR3 protein sequences are deduplicated, and each keeps its most common genes and DNA. This sample gives under 20,000 distinct CDR3 sequences in total; about 56% of them show up just once. Approximately 6.6% of the sample comes from the top ten.

The antigens these receptors bind are not known. Sequenced material: CD4+ T cells from blood, cultured in vitro, taken before SARS-CoV-2 vaccination. The receptors shown here come from a human donor who had recovered from COVID-19.

This rearrangement joins TRBV20-1 to TRBJ2-2, with 8 bases lining up with TRBD2. With V trimmed by 3 bases and J by 4 bases, 4 bases remained unmatched. CDR1 and CDR2 from the germline V gene are DFQATT and SNEGSKA (reference sequence). This CDR3 is 14 amino acids long. The CDR3 DNA reads TGCAGTGCTAGTCGCGGGAGGTTCACCGGGGAGCTGTTTTTT. This encodes CSASRGRFTGELFF.

This chain links TRBV19 with TRBJ1-2; unclear D gene. The length of the CDR3 is 14 residues. The germline V and J ends were trimmed by 5 bases and 2 bases, with 12 bases remaining between them. The germline V gene has CDR1 LNHDA and CDR2 SQIVND (reference sequence). Written as DNA, the CDR3 is TGTGCCAGTAGTCCCGACCGGATGAACTATGGCTACACCTTC. Protein product: CASSPDRMNYGYTF.

The chain employs TRBV18 and TRBJ2-4; D remains ambiguous. CDR1 and CDR2 from the germline V gene are KGHSH and LQKENI. With 0 bases removed from V and 0 bases from J, the gap between germline ends came to 3 bases. This CDR3 is 14 amino acids long. CDR3 sequence reads: CASSPPEAKNIQYF. CDR3 DNA: TGTGCCAGCTCACCACCGGAAGCCAAAAACATTCAGTACTTC.

The chain carries TRBV20-1 and TRBJ1-6; D not certain. The CDR3 spans 15 residues. Looked up from germline, CDR1 is DFQATT and CDR2 is SNEGSKA (reference sequence). Between the trimmed V and J ends, which lost 1 base and 6 bases, there was a span of 13 bases. CDR3 sequence: CSARGDGLFNSPLHF. The CDR3 DNA sequence: TGCAGTGCTAGAGGTGACGGCCTATTTAATTCACCCCTCCACTTT.

The chain links TRBV24-1 to TRBJ2-5; maybe TRBD2 (6 bases). This CDR3 has 16 residues. The germline CDR1 and CDR2 sequences are KGHDR and SFDVKD. V was cut by 3 bases and J by 0 bases, with 13 bases left in between. CDR3 DNA: TGTGCCACCAGTGATCCGACTCGGGACTACCAAGAGACCCAGTACTTC. Protein sequence: CATSDPTRDYQETQYF.

Notes on this clonotype: The junction shows a germline mismatch at one end, possibly a read error. The J gene is TRBJ2-3, the V gene TRBV7-2, with TRBD2 matching over 9 bases. Germline V gives CDR1 SGHTA, CDR2 FQGNSA. The CDR3 covers 14 residues. The CDR3 here is CASSLAGVADTQYF. The CDR3 region has the DNA TGTGCCAGCAGTTTAGCGGGAGTGGCAGATACGCAGTATTTT.

This clonotype was detected only a few times. This chain uses TRBV7-3 with TRBJ2-3, with D possibly TRBD1 on 5 matching bases. Germline V gene lookup returns CDR1 SGHTA and CDR2 FQGTGA. Trimming removed 5 bases at V and 1 base at J, with 7 bases between. The length of the CDR3 is 13 residues. The chain's CDR3 is CASSVTGTDTQYF. CDR3 sequence (DNA): TGTGCCAGCAGCGTGACAGGCACAGATACGCAGTATTTT.

The table lists this clonotype with a few counts. The J gene is TRBJ2-5, the V gene TRBV15; the match to TRBD1 covers 7 bases. Germline values: CDR1 LNHNV, CDR2 YYDKDF (reference sequence). V shed 2 bases and J 1 base; nucleotides not matched to a gene: 4. The CDR3 runs to 15 residues. As DNA, the CDR3 is TGTGCCACCAGCAGAAAAACAGGGGCCCAAGAGACCCAGTACTTC. Translated: CATSRKTGAQETQYF.

V and J are TRBV4-1 and TRBJ2-7; the D call may be TRBD1 or TRBD2 (5 bases each). The CDR3 is 15 residues long. Germline V CDR1 and CDR2: MGHRA, YSYEKL. The ends were cut back, 0 bases at V and 2 bases at J, with 11 bases in the middle. The CDR3 is CASSQEGTLTYEQYF. The CDR3 DNA follows: TGCGCCAGCAGCCAAGAGGGGACCTTAACCTACGAGCAGTACTTC.

This clonotype was detected only a few times. This chain connects TRBV27 to TRBJ1-6; 9 nucleotides align to TRBD1. The length of the CDR3 is 18 residues. The junction had 10 bases not matched to a gene; V was cut back by 6 bases and J by 1 base. Germline-derived CDR1 and CDR2 are MNHEY and SMNVEV (reference sequence). CDR3 region: CASRRTGVFNSYNSPLHF. As DNA, the CDR3 is TGTGCCAGCAGAAGGACAGGGGTCTTTAATTCCTATAATTCACCCCTCCACTTT.

The V and J genes are TRBV20-1 and TRBJ2-2; 9 positions match TRBD1. The CDR3 is 20 amino acids. The trim removed 3 bases at V and 4 bases at J, leaving 21 bases unmatched. CDR1 and CDR2 (germline): DFQATT, SNEGSKA (reference sequence). The CDR3 here is CSARSPGVWTGVQSTGELFF. Written as DNA, the CDR3 is TGCAGTGCTAGGTCCCCCGGGGTTTGGACAGGGGTGCAGAGCACCGGGGAGCTGTTTTTT.

This chain uses TRBV21-1 with TRBJ1-1; the listed D gene, TRBD1, was not tested against the DNA. TRBV21-1 is termed a pseudogene. This CDR3 comprises 16 residues. The CDR3 here is CASSKGKKGGGHEAFF. In nucleotides, the CDR3 is TGTGCCAGCAGCAAAGGCAAGAAAGGGGGGGGGCATGAAGCTTTCTTT.

This sequence joins TRBV6-5 and TRBJ1-3; no clear D. Germline CDR1 and CDR2: MNHEY and SVGAGI. V lost 0 bases to trimming and J lost 4 bases, with 7 bases between them. The CDR3 loop spans 14 amino acids. The CDR3 spells CASSYSNRGNTIYF. CDR3 nucleotide sequence: TGTGCCAGCAGTTACTCGAATCGGGGAAACACCATATATTTT.

V and J are TRBV10-3 and TRBJ2-1; D remains unclear. Germline V gene data show CDR1 as ENHRY and CDR2 as SYGVKD. The CDR3 has 14 amino acids. The ends were cut back, 6 bases at V and 7 bases at J, with 16 bases in the middle. The CDR3 region is CAIRQNTGLNEQFF. The CDR3 nucleotides are TGTGCCATCAGGCAGAACACCGGGTTGAATGAGCAGTTCTTC.

This clonotype has a handful of counts. The chain recombines TRBV20-1 with TRBJ1-5, with TRBD1 matching 9 bases. The CDR3 contains 14 residues. Trimming at V came to 3 bases and at J to 5 bases, leaving 5 bases not matched to a gene. Germline V gene lookup returns CDR1 DFQATT and CDR2 SNEGSKA (reference sequence). CDR3 in amino acids: CSARHGTGYQPQHF. The CDR3, as DNA: TGCAGTGCTAGGCATGGGACAGGGTATCAGCCCCAGCATTTT.

Here the CDR3 reads CATGASFTDTQYF. The CDR3 DNA reads as TGTGCCACCGGGGCTAGCTTCACAGATACGCAGTATTTT. This chain joins TRBV15 and TRBJ2-3; D tentatively fits TRBD1 or TRBD2 (5 bases each). The V and J ends lost 8 bases and 2 bases respectively, with 11 bases between them. Germline V CDR1 and CDR2: LNHNV, YYDKDF (reference sequence). The CDR3 has 13 amino acids.

This chain connects TRBV20-1 to TRBJ2-1, with 13 positions matching TRBD2. The CDR3 consists of 16 residues. V was clipped by 5 bases and J by 7 bases; unmatched bases: 11. Per germline, CDR1 DFQATT and CDR2 SNEGSKA (reference sequence). The CDR3 DNA is TGCAGTGCTCACGTGACTAGCGGGAGGAGGCGGAATGAGCAGTTCTTC. Protein: CSAHVTSGRRRNEQFF.

The rearrangement uses TRBV6-2 or TRBV6-3 and TRBJ2-5; no definite D call. The ends were cut back, 6 bases at V and 5 bases at J, with 7 bases in the middle. The length of the CDR3 is 11 residues. Germline lookup yields CDR1 MNHEY and CDR2 SVGEGT. The CDR3 DNA reads TGTGCCAGCAGCAGGCGGGAGACCCAGTACTTC. Amino acids: CASSRRETQYF.

This chain links TRBV19 with TRBJ2-7; the D is unclear. The CDR3 runs 13 residues. Trimming shortened V by 5 bases and J by 3 bases, and 11 bases separated the two germline ends. Germline-derived CDR1 and CDR2 are LNHDA and SQIVND (reference sequence). CDR3 sequence reads: CASSEQRDYEQYF. The CDR3, as DNA: TGTGCCAGTAGTGAGCAGCGAGACTACGAGCAGTACTTC.

This clonotype has just a few counts. The chain has TRBV20-1 and TRBJ2-7; D possibly corresponds to TRBD2 (5 bases). This CDR3 comprises 11 residues. Trimming stripped 6 bases from V and 3 bases from J, with 9 bases between. The germline CDR1 and CDR2 sequences are DFQATT and SNEGSKA (reference sequence). CDR3 in amino acids: CSANEGYEQYF. The CDR3 nucleotides read TGCAGTGCAAACGAGGGCTACGAGCAGTACTTC.

This chain uses TRBV27 with TRBJ2-3; unclear D gene. The CDR3 has 13 amino acids. V lost 2 bases to trimming and J lost 4 bases, with 7 bases between them. The V gene's germline CDR1 is MNHEY and CDR2 SMNVEV (reference sequence). This CDR3 is CASSLIGADTQYF. CDR3 in DNA: TGTGCCAGCAGTTTAATAGGCGCAGATACGCAGTATTTT.

As to this clonotype: One end of the junction varies from germline; a read error may be responsible. V is TRBV7-6 and J is TRBJ2-2; 8 bases align to TRBD2. CDR1 SGHVS and CDR2 FNYEAQ come from the germline V gene. This CDR3 is built from 15 residues. In DNA form, the CDR3 reads TGTGTCAGCAGCGAGGGACTAGGGCCCTCCGGGGAGCTGTTTTTT. This codes for CVSSEGLGPSGELFF.

V and J are TRBV20-1 and TRBJ1-5; D gene ambiguous. Germline V gene data show CDR1 as DFQATT and CDR2 as SNEGSKA (reference sequence). The V end was cut by 5 bases, the J end by 3 bases, with 14 bases between. The CDR3 is made up of 14 amino acids. For the CDR3, the DNA is TGCAGTGCTTTTCCGGACGGGATCAATCAGCCCCAGCATTTT. This translates into CSAFPDGINQPQHF.